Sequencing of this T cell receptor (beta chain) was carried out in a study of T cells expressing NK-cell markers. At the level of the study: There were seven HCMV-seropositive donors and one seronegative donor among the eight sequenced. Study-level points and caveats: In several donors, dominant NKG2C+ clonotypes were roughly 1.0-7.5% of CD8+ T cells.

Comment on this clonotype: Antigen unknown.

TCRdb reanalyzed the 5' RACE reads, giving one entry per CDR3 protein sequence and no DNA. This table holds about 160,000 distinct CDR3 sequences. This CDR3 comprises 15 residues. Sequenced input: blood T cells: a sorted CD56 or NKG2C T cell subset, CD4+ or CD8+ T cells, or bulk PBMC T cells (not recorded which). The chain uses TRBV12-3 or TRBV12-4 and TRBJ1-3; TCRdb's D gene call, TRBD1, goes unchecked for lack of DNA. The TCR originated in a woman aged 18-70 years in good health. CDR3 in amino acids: CASSPRTGRGNTIYF.